This is a list of T cell receptor beta chains from one sample in a study of blood T cell repertoires in COVID-19. The assay was immunoSEQ multiplex PCR, and TCRdb's table has in-frame clones only and misses some. The repertoire holds about 180,000 clones, roughly three quarters seen once, with 12% in the top ten. The sample comprised peripheral blood. The receptors were gathered from a woman of 80 years or more with COVID-19, enrolled during active disease. Both conserved end residues are trimmed from each CDR3.

>TRBJ1-5|TRBV3-1/TRBV3-2
ASSQSPGQTYQPQH
>TRBJ1-1|TRBV6-5
ASRRTGEAF
>TRBJ1-6|TRBV28
ASSPLNSPLH
>TRBJ2-7|TRBV3-1/TRBV3-2
ASSRGDEQY
>TRBJ1-5|TRBV28
ASSPTTGGNQPQH
>TRBJ2-7|TRBV3-1/TRBV3-2
ASSHHASGRPGEQY
>TRBJ2-3|TRBV28
ASSPLELAGDTDTQY
>TRBJ1-1|TRBV24-1
AGSPGLPRGKAF
>TRBJ2-7|TRBV5-1
ASSPLDSSYEQY
>TRBJ1-1|TRBV29-1
SVKQGSTEAF
>TRBJ2-7|TRBV12-3/TRBV12-4
ASRLAGAPEQY
>TRBJ2-1|TRBV5-1
ASSDGTGAIEQF
>TRBJ1-6|TRBV2
ASSPPPGYNSPLH
>TRBJ1-2|TRBV18
ASSPDRGRGYT
>TRBJ2-7|TRBV9
ASSPGGPYEQY
>TRBJ2-1|TRBV18
ASSTRDEQF
>TRBJ2-7|TRBV27
ASSLSSGYEQY
>TRBJ2-7|TRBV25-1
ASRKTGTSYEQY
>TRBJ2-5|TRBV19
ASSIGGRAETQY
>TRBJ2-2|TRBV21-1
ASSTPGTGGLLNTGELF
>TRBJ2-5|TRBV3-1/TRBV3-2
ASSPVGSQETQY
>TRBJ1-2|TRBV7-9
ASSLLDRAYGYT
>TRBJ1-5|TRBV3-1/TRBV3-2
ASSQVGTGLGTQH
>TRBJ2-3|TRBV28
ASSLPQGDESDTQY
>TRBJ1-2|TRBV4-1
ASSQESRINYGYT
>TRBJ1-5|TRBV6-5
ASTRQGASNQPQH
>TRBJ2-7|TRBV27
ASSFSSSYEQY
>TRBJ2-7|TRBV19
ASSIVAGGIYEQY
>TRBJ1-1|TRBV7-2
ASSLLGRGEAF
>TRBJ1-3|TRBV18
ASSPLGQATTSSGNTIY
>TRBJ1-1|TRBV27
ASSPWTGVSEAF
>TRBJ2-7|TRBV6-4
ASSIIGGTYTSYEQY
>TRBJ2-2|TRBV6-1
ASSARLAGNTGELF
>TRBJ2-1|TRBV6-6
ASSPWTSGWRGYNEQF
>TRBJ2-3|TRBV24-1
ATSDTGTSGGASGVDTQY
>TRBJ2-7|TRBV2
ASSVESYYEQY
>TRBJ2-3|TRBV19
ASSIQGPQDTQY
>TRBJ2-5|TRBV7-2
ASSFAGEETQY
>TRBJ1-5|TRBV15
ATSRDRASQPQH
>TRBJ2-3|TRBV14
ASSPGLAGDTQY
>TRBJ2-2|TRBV2
ASRTLEGRAGELF
>TRBJ1-4|TRBV24-1
ATSAPDRGKEKLF